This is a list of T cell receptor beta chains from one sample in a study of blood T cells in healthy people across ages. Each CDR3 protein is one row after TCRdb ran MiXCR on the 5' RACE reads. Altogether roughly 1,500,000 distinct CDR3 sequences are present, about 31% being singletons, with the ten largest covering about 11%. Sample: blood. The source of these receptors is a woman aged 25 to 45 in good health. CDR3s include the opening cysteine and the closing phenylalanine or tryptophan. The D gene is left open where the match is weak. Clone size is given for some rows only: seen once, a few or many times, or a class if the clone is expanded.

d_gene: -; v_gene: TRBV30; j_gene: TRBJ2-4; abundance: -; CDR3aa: CAWSSPGRWENIQYF; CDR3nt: TGTGCCTGGAGTTCACCGGGACGGTGGGAAAACATTCAGTACTTC
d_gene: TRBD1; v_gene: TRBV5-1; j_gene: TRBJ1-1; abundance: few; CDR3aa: CASSIRDSGEAFF; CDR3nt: TGCGCCAGCAGCATCCGGGACAGCGGAGAAGCTTTCTTT
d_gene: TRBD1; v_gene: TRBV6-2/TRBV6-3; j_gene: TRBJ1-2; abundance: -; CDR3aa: CASNDRENYGYTF; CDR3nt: TGTGCCAGCAATGACAGGGAAAACTATGGCTACACCTTC
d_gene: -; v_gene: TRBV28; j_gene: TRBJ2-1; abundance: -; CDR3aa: CASSFQGREVEQFF; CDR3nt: TGTGCCAGCAGTTTCCAGGGGCGCGAAGTTGAGCAGTTCTTC
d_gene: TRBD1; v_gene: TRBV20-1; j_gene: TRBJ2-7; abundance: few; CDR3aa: CSAPHSDRGRSGEQYF; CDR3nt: TGCAGTGCTCCACATTCCGACAGGGGGCGCAGTGGGGAGCAGTACTTC
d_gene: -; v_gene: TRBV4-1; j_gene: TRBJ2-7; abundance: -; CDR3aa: CASSQGLRNRPYEQYF; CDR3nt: TGCGCCAGCAGCCAAGGGTTGCGAAACAGACCCTACGAGCAGTACTTC
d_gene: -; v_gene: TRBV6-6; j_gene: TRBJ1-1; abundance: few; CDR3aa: CASSYGGIGNTEAFF; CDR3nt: TGTGCCAGCAGTTACGGGGGAATAGGGAACACTGAAGCTTTCTTT
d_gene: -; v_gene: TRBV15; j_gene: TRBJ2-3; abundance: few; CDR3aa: CATSKDVGDLGTDTQYF; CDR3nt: TGTGCCACCAGCAAAGACGTGGGGGATCTTGGCACAGATACGCAGTATTTT
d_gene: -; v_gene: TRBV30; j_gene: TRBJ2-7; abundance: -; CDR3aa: CAVVVGNRDYEQYF; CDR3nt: TGTGCCGTCGTCGTGGGGAACAGGGACTACGAGCAGTACTTC
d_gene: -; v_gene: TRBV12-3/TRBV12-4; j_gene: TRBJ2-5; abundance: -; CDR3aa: CASSLWLSLLYF; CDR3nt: TGTGCCAGCAGTTTGTGGCTATCCCTACTGTACTTC
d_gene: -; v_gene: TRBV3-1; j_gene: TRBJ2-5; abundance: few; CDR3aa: CASSQDWTRAVQETQYF; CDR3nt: TGTGCCAGCAGCCAAGATTGGACCCGGGCAGTCCAAGAGACCCAGTACTTC
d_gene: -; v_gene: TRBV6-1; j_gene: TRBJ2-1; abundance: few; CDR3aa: CASSEIGIEQFF; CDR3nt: TGTGCCAGCAGTGAAATTGGTATTGAGCAGTTCTTC
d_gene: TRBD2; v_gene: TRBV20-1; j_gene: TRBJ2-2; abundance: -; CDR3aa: CSARGDRRLAARNTGELFF; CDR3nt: TGCAGTGCTAGGGGAGACCGTCGACTAGCAGCTCGAAACACCGGGGAGCTGTTTTTT
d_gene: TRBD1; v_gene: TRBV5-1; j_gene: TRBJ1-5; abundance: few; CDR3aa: CASSLETGSNQPRHF; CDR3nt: TGCGCCAGCAGCTTGGAGACAGGGTCGAATCAGCCCCGGCATTTT
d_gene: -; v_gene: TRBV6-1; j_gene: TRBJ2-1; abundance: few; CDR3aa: CASSERLARSYNEQFF; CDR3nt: TGTGCCAGCAGTGAACGGTTGGCTCGGTCCTACAATGAGCAGTTCTTC
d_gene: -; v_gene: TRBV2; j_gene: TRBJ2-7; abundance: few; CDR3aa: CATSPRDYEQYF; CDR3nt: TGTGCCACCTCGCCCAGGGACTACGAGCAGTACTTC
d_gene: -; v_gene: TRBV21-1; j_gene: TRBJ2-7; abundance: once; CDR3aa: CASSRPGQGAYEQDF; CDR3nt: TGTGCCAGCAGTAGACCGGGACAGGGGGCCTACGAGCAGGACTTC
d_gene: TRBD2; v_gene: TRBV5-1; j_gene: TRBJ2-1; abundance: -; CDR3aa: CASSILGLAGSNELFF; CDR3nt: TGCGCCAGCAGCATTCTCGGACTAGCGGGGAGCAATGAGCTGTTCTTC
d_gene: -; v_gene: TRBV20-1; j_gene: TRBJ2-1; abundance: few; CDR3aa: CSAYPGTYQETQFF; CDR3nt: TGCAGTGCTTATCCTGGCACGTACCAAGAGACCCAGTTCTTC
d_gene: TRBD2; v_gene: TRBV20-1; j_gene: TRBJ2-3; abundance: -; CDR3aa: CSARSGSGSTDTQYF; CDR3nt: TGCAGTGCTAGATCGGGTAGCGGGAGCACAGATACGCAGTATTTT
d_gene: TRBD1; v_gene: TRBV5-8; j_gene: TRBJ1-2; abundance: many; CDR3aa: CASSLQGANYGYTF; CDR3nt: TGTGCCAGCAGCTTACAGGGGGCTAACTATGGCTACACCTTC
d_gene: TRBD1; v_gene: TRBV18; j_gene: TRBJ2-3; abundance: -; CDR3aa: CASSPQGARADTQYF; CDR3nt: TGTGCCAGCTCACCACAGGGGGCGCGTGCAGATACGCAGTATTTT
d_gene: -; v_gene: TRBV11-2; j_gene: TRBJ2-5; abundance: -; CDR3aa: CASSLDREVGETQYF; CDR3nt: TGTGCCAGCAGCTTAGACAGGGAGGTTGGAGAGACCCAGTACTTC
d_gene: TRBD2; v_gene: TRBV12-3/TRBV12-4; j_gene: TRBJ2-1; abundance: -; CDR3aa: CASRNLAGGDNEQFF; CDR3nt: TGTGCCAGCAGGAATCTAGCGGGGGGTGACAATGAGCAGTTCTTC
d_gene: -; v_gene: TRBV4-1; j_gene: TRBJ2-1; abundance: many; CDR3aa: CASSLLSASTEQFF; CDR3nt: TGCGCCAGCAGCCTTCTCTCGGCCTCGACTGAGCAGTTCTTC
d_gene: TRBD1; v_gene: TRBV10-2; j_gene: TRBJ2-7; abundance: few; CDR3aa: CASRRGPGQGVYEQYF; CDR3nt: TGCGCCAGCAGAAGGGGACCGGGACAGGGGGTCTACGAGCAGTACTTC
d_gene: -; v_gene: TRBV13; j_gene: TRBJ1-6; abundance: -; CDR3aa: CATGLDLGGSPLHF; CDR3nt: TGTGCCACCGGACTAGATCTGGGGGGTTCACCCCTCCACTTT
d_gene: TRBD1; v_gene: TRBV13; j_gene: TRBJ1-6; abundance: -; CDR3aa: CASSLAGTVGSPLHF; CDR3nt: TGTGCCAGCAGCTTGGCCGGGACAGTTGGCTCACCCCTCCACTTT
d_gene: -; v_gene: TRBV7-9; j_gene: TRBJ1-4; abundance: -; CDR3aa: CASSPYLATNEKLFF; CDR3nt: TGTGCCAGCAGCCCGTACCTGGCAACTAATGAAAAACTGTTTTTT
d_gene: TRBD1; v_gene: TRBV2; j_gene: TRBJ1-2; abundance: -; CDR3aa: CASSESRGGVYGYTF; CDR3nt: TGTGCCAGCAGTGAAAGTCGAGGGGGCGTCTATGGCTACACCTTC
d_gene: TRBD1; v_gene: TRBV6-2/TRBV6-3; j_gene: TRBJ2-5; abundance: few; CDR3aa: CASSYSIEDRDTWRETQYF; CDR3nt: TGTGCCAGCAGTTACTCGATTGAGGACAGGGACACTTGGCGAGAGACCCAGTACTTC
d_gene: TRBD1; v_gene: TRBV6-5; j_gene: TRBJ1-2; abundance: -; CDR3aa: CASTETGTAYTF; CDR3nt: TGTGCCAGCACAGAAACCGGGACAGCCTACACCTTC
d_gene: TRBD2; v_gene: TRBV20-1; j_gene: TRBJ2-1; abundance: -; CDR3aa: CSARAWTSGSYNEQFF; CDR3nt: TGCAGTGCTAGAGCCTGGACTAGCGGGAGCTACAATGAGCAGTTCTTC
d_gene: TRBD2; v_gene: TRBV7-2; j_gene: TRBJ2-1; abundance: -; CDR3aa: CASSLGVTGTSSDEQFF; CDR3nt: TGTGCCAGCAGCTTAGGGGTTACCGGGACTAGCAGTGACGAGCAGTTCTTC
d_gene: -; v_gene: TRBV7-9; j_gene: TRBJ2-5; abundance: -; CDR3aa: CASSLVAYQFEGTRETQYF; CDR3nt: TGTGCCAGCAGCTTAGTAGCCTACCAGTTCGAAGGTACGCGAGAGACCCAGTACTTC
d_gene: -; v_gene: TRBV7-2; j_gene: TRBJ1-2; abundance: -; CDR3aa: CASSLKTKSRVNYGYTF; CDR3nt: TGTGCCAGCAGCTTAAAGACAAAAAGTCGGGTTAACTATGGCTACACCTTC
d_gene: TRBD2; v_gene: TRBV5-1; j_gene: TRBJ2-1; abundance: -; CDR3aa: CASSLAGGGSREQFF; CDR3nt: TGCGCCAGCAGCTTGGCGGGCGGCGGGAGCAGGGAGCAGTTCTTC
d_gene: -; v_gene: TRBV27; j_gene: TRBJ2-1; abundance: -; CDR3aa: CASSFRQGGGEQFF; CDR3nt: TGTGCCAGCAGTTTTCGACAGGGAGGTGGTGAGCAGTTCTTC
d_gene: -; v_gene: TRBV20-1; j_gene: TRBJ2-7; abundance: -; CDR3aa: CSASSSPHEQYF; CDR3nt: TGCAGTGCTAGTAGTAGCCCTCACGAGCAGTACTTC
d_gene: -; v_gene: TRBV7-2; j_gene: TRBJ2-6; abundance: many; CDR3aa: CASSLAGVGANVLTF; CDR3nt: TGTGCCAGCAGCTTAGCTGGGGTCGGGGCCAACGTCCTGACTTTC
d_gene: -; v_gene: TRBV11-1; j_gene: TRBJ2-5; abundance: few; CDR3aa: CASSPTVFQETQYF; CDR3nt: TGTGCCAGCAGCCCGACAGTTTTCCAAGAGACCCAGTACTTC
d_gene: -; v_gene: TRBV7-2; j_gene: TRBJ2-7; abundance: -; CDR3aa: CASTLSEGGAFYEQYF; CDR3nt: TGTGCCAGCACCCTAAGCGAGGGGGGGGCCTTCTACGAGCAGTACTTC
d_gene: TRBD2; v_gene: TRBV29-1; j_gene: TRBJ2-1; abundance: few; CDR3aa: CSGWTSGLYNEQFF; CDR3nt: TGCAGCGGCTGGACTAGCGGCCTGTACAATGAGCAGTTCTTC
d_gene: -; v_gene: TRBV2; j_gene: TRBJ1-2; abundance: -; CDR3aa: CASSEGTVGGYTF; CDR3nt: TGTGCCAGCAGTGAAGGGACCGTTGGGGGCTACACCTTC
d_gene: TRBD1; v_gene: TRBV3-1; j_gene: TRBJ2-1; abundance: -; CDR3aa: CASRDSSSYNEQFF; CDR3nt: TGTGCCAGCCGGGACAGCAGCTCCTACAATGAGCAGTTCTTC
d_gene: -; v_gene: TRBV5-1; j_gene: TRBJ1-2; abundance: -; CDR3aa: CASSLQQEEFYGYTF; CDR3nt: TGCGCCAGCAGCTTGCAACAGGAAGAATTCTATGGCTACACCTTC
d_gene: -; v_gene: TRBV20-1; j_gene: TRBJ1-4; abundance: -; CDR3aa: CSAPGGSHEKLFF; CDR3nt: TGCAGTGCCCCCGGGGGGTCTCATGAAAAACTGTTTTTT
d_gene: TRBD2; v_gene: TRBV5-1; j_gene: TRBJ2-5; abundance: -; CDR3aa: CASGLGSREGSETQYF; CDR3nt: TGCGCCAGCGGCTTGGGCAGTCGGGAGGGGAGTGAGACCCAGTACTTC
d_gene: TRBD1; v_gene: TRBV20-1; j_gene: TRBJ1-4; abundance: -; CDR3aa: CSTAAGQRVEKLFF; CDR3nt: TGCAGTACCGCGGCGGGACAGCGAGTTGAAAAACTGTTTTTT